The clone carrying this T cell receptor (beta chain) was seen ten or more times. Its antigen is not identified. V shed 11 bases, J shed 4 bases, and the junction held 4 bases outside the gene matches. The CDR3 totals 12 residues. Unsorted whole blood supplied the RNA, and germline DNA was extracted too. The collection of approximately 4.1 milliliters of peripheral blood preceded surgery. cDNA specific to TCR beta was made from 500 ng of total RNA, with a constant-region primer employed for priming. The TCR beta library was amplified through three nested multiplex PCR rounds in a modified ARM-PCR procedure. The first two PCR rounds used TRBV1-TRBV30 primers with a Cbeta primer, about 9 cycles each. Each CDR3 protein is one row after TCRdb ran MiXCR on the multiplex PCR reads. This table has around 330,000 distinct CDR3 sequences, approximately 58% appearing once. This record belongs to a study of tumor-infiltrating lymphocytes in primary liver carcinoma. Study-level background: The study included patients who were men and women aged 30 to 69 years. Regarding the study as a whole: Significantly larger top-250-clone fractions were found in tumors than in blood (p = 0.039). The study found tumor-adjacent and tumor-blood pairs overlapped less than tumor region pairs.

The sequencing sample was made of peripheral blood. This clonotype was obtained from a woman younger than 45 with primary liver carcinoma and hepatitis B virus infection. The V call is TRBV12-3 or TRBV12-4, the J call TRBJ2-3; 9 nucleotides agree with TRBD2. CDR3 in amino acids: CACVAGADTQYF. In DNA form, the CDR3 reads TGTGCCTGCGTAGCGGGAGCAGATACGCAGTATTTT.